This T cell receptor beta chain came from a study of T cell responses to AZD1222 COVID-19 vaccine. Measured with immunoSEQ multiplex PCR; TCRdb has only the in-frame clones, and not every one. The sample shows under 150,000 clones, about 92% of them seen only once. About this clone: Its antigen is still unknown.

Study results and limitations: Spike-wide coverage was observed for vaccine-associated CD4 TCRs, with dominant responses at 160-218 and 743-854. Nearly half of the spike-specific TCRs reportedly recognize variant regions that carry no mutations. Following two doses of AZD1222, Spike-specific TCR breadth and depth rose. Only 5 or 6 AZD1222 recipients tested seropositive at baseline.

The clonotype comes from an adult in good health. The sample in question was peripheral blood, obtained on day 0 of AZD1222 vaccination.

The CDR3 is CASSYHWGTGELFF. The DNA of the CDR3 is TGTGCCAGCAGTTACCACTGGGGCACCGGGGAGCTGTTTTTT. The gene calls are TRBV6-2 or TRBV6-3 and TRBJ2-2; D remains unclear. Germline V gene data show CDR1 as MNHEY and CDR2 as SVGEGT. V lost 2 bases to trimming and J lost 4 bases, with 8 bases between them. This CDR3 region has 14 residues.